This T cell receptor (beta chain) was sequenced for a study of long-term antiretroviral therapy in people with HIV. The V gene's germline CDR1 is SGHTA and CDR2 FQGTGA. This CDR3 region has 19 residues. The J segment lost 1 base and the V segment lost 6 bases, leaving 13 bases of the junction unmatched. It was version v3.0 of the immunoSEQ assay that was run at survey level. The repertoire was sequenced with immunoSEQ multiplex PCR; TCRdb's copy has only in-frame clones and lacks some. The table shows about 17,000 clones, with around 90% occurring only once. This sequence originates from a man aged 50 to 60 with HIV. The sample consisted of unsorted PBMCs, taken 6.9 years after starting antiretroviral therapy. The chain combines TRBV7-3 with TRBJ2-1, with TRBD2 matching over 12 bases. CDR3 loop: CASRPYPPTSGSSYNEQFF. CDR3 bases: TGTGCCAGCAGACCTTACCCACCGACTAGCGGGAGTTCCTACAATGAGCAGTTCTTC.